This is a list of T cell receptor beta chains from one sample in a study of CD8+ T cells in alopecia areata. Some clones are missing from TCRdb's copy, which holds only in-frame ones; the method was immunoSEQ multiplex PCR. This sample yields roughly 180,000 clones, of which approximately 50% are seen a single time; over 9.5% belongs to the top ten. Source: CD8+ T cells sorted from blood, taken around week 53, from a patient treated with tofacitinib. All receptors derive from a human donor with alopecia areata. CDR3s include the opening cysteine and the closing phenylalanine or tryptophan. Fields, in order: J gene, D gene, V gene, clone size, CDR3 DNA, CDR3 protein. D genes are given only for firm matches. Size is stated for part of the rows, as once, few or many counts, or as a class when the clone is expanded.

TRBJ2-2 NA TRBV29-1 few TGCAGCGTTGTCCGGGGGAACACCGGGGAGCTGTTTTTT CSVVRGNTGELFF
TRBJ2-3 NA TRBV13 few TGTGCCAGCACAGGGTGGGAGGCAGATACGCAGTATTTT CASTGWEADTQYF
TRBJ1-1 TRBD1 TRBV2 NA TGTGCCAGCAGGGGCTCAGCGACAGGGTCTCCCGAAGCTTTCTTT CASRGSATGSPEAFF
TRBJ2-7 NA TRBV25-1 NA TGTGCCAGCAGTGAAGAGGGGTCAGGGTACGAGCAGTACTTC CASSEEGSGYEQYF
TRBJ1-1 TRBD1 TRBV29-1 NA TGCAGCGTTGTGGGGACAGGGGGCGGCGTGAAGGCTGAAGCTTTCTTT CSVVGTGGGVKAEAFF
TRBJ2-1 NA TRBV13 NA TGTGCCAGCAGCTTAGCCATGGTTAATGAGCAGTTCTTC CASSLAMVNEQFF
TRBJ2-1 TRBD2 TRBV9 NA TGTGCCAGCAGCGAAAGACTAGCGGGGGTTCTCAATGAGCAGTTCTTC CASSERLAGVLNEQFF
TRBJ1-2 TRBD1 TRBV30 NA TGTGCCTGGAGCACAGGGACAGGGGGATCTAACTATGGCTACACCTTC CAWSTGTGGSNYGYTF
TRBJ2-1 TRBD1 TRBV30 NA TGTGCCTGGAGTGTAAGGGGACAGGGTTATAGGTTCTTC CAWSVRGQGYRFF
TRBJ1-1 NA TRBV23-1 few TGCGCCAGCCCCGGTTGGAGTGGGTTATTAGGCACTGAAGCTTTCTTT CASPGWSGLLGTEAFF
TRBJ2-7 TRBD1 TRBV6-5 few TGTGCCAGCAGTTACCCCGGGACAGGGGGCTACGAGCAGTACTTC CASSYPGTGGYEQYF
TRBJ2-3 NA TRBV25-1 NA TGTGCCTCCGGGGGGACAGACACAGATACGCAGTATTTT CASGGTDTDTQYF
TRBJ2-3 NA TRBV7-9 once TGTGCCAGCAGCCAAGGGACGAGTAGCACAGATACGCAGTATTTT CASSQGTSSTDTQYF
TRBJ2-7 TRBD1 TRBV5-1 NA TGCGCCAGCAGCCCGGACAGGGTCACGCAGTACTTC CASSPDRVTQYF
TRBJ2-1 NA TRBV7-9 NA TGTGCCAGCAGCCCCCTGATGTCGAATGAGCAGTTCTTC CASSPLMSNEQFF
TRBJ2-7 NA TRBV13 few TGTGCCAGCAGCTTAGGGGTTAGCGGTCTCTACGAGCAGTACTTC CASSLGVSGLYEQYF
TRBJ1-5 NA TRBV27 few TGTGCCAGCAGTTACGGACGGAGAACCGGGCCCCAGCATTTT CASSYGRRTGPQHF
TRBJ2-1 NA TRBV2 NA TGTGCCAGCAGCAAGGACAATGAGCAGTTCTTC CASSKDNEQFF
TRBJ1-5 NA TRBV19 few TGTGCCAGTAGTACCCAAAACCAGCCCCAGCATTTT CASSTQNQPQHF
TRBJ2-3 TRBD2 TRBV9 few TGTGCCAGCAGCGTAGGACTAGCGGTGGCAGATACGCAGTATTTT CASSVGLAVADTQYF
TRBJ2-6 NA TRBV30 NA TGTGCCTGGAGTGTTGGCGGTGGGGCCAACGTCCTGACTTTC CAWSVGGGANVLTF
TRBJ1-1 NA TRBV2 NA TGTGCCAGCAGTGAAGCGCTTCTAGGACAGTTGATGAACACTGAAGCTTTCTTT CASSEALLGQLMNTEAFF
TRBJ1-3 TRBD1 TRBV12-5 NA TGTGCTAGTGGTTCCACCGGGACAGGGCCTCCTGGAAACACCATATATTTT CASGSTGTGPPGNTIYF
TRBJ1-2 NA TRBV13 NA TGTGCCAGCAGCTTAGTTGGGACATCTAACTATGGCTACACCTTC CASSLVGTSNYGYTF
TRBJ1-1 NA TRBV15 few TGTGCCACCAGCTCCCCGCACCGCCTGAACACTGAAGCTTTCTTT CATSSPHRLNTEAFF
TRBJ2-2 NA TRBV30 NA TGTGCCTGGAGTGGGATTACCGGGGAGCTGTTTTTT CAWSGITGELFF
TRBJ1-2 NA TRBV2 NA TGTGCCAGCAGTGAACTGACGACCGGCTACACCTTC CASSELTTGYTF
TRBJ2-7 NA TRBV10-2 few TGCGCCAGCAGTGAGTCAGGCAGGCCCTACGAGCAGTACTTC CASSESGRPYEQYF
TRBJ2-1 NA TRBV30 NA TGTGCCTGGAGTGCGTTAGGGACTGAGCAGTTCTTC CAWSALGTEQFF